Presented here are 7 T cell receptor beta chains from one specimen sequenced in a study of blood T cell repertoires in COVID-19. Profiled with immunoSEQ multiplex PCR; TCRdb holds only in-frame clones, not every one. The sample includes roughly 28,000 clones, 85% to 90% of them seen just once. The sequenced sample consisted of peripheral blood. These receptors all come from a human donor with acute or convalescent COVID-19. The donor label of this sample is uncertain.

V usage is TRBV7-2 and J usage is TRBJ2-5; 9 nucleotides align to TRBD1. The CDR3 spans 16 residues. The germline V gene encodes CDR1 SGHTA and CDR2 FQGNSA. J lost 4 bases, V lost 5 bases, and 11 bases had no gene match. CDR3 region: CASSGGTGLRRETQYF. The CDR3 nucleotides are TGTGCCAGCAGCGGCGGGACAGGGTTGAGGCGAGAGACCCAGTACTTC.

The chain carries TRBV5-5 and TRBJ2-3, with 7 nucleotides matching TRBD1. V lost 4 bases to trimming and J lost 2 bases; unmatched junction nucleotides: 4. CDR1 and CDR2 from the germline V gene are SGHKS and YYEKEE (reference sequence). The CDR3 spans 14 residues. Here the CDR3 reads CASSQTGYTDTQYF. CDR3 in DNA: TGTGCCAGCAGCCAGACAGGGTACACAGATACGCAGTATTTT.

This clone was picked up a small number of times. The chain recombines TRBV10-3 with TRBJ2-1; 13 nucleotides agree with TRBD2. Germline CDR1 and CDR2: ENHRY and SYGVKD. The junction had 8 bases not matched to a gene; V was cut back by 5 bases and J by 7 bases. The length of the CDR3 is 16 residues. The CDR3 nucleotides read TGTGCCATCAGTTTTACTAGCGGGAGGGCCAGGAATGAGCAGTTCTTC. Protein: CAISFTSGRARNEQFF.

The rearrangement joins TRBV3-1 (or the pseudogene TRBV3-2) to TRBJ1-2; 7 bases align to TRBD1. The CDR3 is 16 residues long. The trim removed 1 base at V and 1 base at J, leaving 6 bases unmatched. Germline CDR1 reads LGHDT; CDR2 reads YNNKEL (reference sequence). The CDR3 region has the DNA TGTGCCAGCAGCCAAGCGGCGGGACAGAATAACTATGGCTACACCTTC. Amino acid sequence: CASSQAAGQNNYGYTF.

V and J are TRBV20-1 and TRBJ1-1; D unresolved. The CDR3 is 12 residues long. CDR1 is DFQATT, CDR2 SNEGSKA, per germline (reference sequence). Trimming took 3 bases from V and 7 from J, leaving 12 bases between them. CDR3 in DNA: TGCAGTGCTAGTTACCAACCAGGTGAAGCTTTCTTT. This codes for CSASYQPGEAFF.

This CDR3 is CASSRYSGLGANVLTF. The CDR3 DNA reads TGTGCCAGCAGTCGTTACTCCGGACTTGGGGCCAACGTCCTGACTTTC. The rearrangement links TRBV7-3 to TRBJ2-6; a weak D match, TRBD2 (5 bases). This CDR3 has 16 amino acids. The germline gives CDR1 SGHTA, CDR2 FQGTGA. V was trimmed by 6 bases and J by 3 bases, leaving 15 bases between them.

The genes are TRBV7-3 and TRBJ2-1, with D possibly being TRBD2 (5 bases). The CDR3 is 16 residues long. CDR1 is SGHTA and CDR2 is FQGTGA in the germline V gene. Trimming stripped 0 bases from V and 4 bases from J, with 13 bases between. CDR3 residues: CASSLTWGTGYNEQFF. The CDR3 nucleotides read TGTGCCAGCAGCTTAACTTGGGGAACGGGGTACAATGAGCAGTTCTTC.